The 17 T cell receptor beta chains in this list originate from one sample, sequenced in a study of cytomegalovirus exposure and HLA in healthy donors. Vbeta (60) and Jbeta (13) primers were used in the PCR. Assay: immunoSEQ multiplex PCR; the TCRdb copy retains only in-frame clones and omits some. The sample lists 73,000 or so clones; 65% to 75% were seen once. The sequenced sample consisted of PBMCs. The origin of the receptors is a woman aged 35 to 49 in good health and CMV-seropositive.

This chain connects TRBV5-1 to TRBJ2-5; D gene unclear. The germline V gene encodes CDR1 SGHRS and CDR2 YFSETQ. The length of the CDR3 is 13 residues. With 0 bases removed from V and 3 bases from J, the gap between germline ends came to 6 bases. CDR3 sequence reads: CASSLVTEETQYF. For the CDR3, the DNA is TGCGCCAGCAGCTTGGTAACAGAAGAGACCCAGTACTTC.

This clone has just a few counts. The V call is TRBV6-5, the J call TRBJ1-1, with D maybe TRBD1 (6 bases). The V gene lost 7 bases and the J gene lost 6 bases, with 18 bases spanning the gap. The length of the CDR3 is 14 residues. The germline V gene encodes CDR1 MNHEY and CDR2 SVGAGI. In nucleotides, the CDR3 is TGTGCCAGCACCTCGGTTGGGGGGGCGTCTGAAGCTTTCTTT. This gives the protein CASTSVGGASEAFF.

V and J are TRBV28 and TRBJ2-1, with 9 bases identical to TRBD2. With 4 bases clipped from V and 6 bases from J, the junction kept 10 bases outside the gene matches. Per germline, CDR1 MDHEN and CDR2 SYDVKM. CDR3 length: 16 amino acids. The CDR3 sequence is CASSSGGAGGFNEQFF. CDR3 DNA: TGTGCCAGCAGTTCCGGGGGAGCGGGAGGCTTCAATGAGCAGTTCTTC.

At least ten counts were recorded for this clone. The chain has TRBV7-2 and TRBJ1-5, with 7 bases fitting TRBD1. This CDR3 region has 15 residues. CDR1 and CDR2 from the germline V gene are SGHTA and FQGNSA. V lost 1 base to trimming and J lost 3 bases; unmatched junction nucleotides: 3. CDR3 bases: TGTGCCAGCAGCTTAGAACAGGGGTTCAATCAGCCCCAGCATTTT. Its translation: CASSLEQGFNQPQHF.

This chain joins TRBV28 and TRBJ2-7; 9 positions match TRBD2. The CDR3 is 16 amino acids. Trimming cost V 3 bases and J 0 bases; bases outside gene matches: 6. Per the germline V gene, CDR1 is MDHEN and CDR2 is SYDVKM. CDR3 protein: CASSFHLAGLSYEQYF. The CDR3 DNA is TGTGCCAGCAGTTTTCATCTAGCGGGACTCTCCTACGAGCAGTACTTC.

This clone was detected only a few times. The V gene is TRBV7-6, the J gene TRBJ2-7; possibly TRBD2 for D (6 bases). CDR1 and CDR2 from the germline V gene are SGHVS and FNYEAQ. This CDR3 is 13 amino acids long. Trimming took off 3 bases at V and 6 bases at J, with 12 bases between the two ends. The CDR3 nucleotides read TGTGCCAGCAGCTTCCCTGGCGGGATCGAGCAGTACTTC. The encoded protein is CASSFPGGIEQYF.

The chain is built from TRBV27 and TRBJ2-7; a weak D match, TRBD2 (6 bases). The CDR3 is 15 residues long. V lost 5 bases, J lost 0 bases, and 14 bases lay in between. Germline CDR1 is MNHEY and CDR2 is SMNVEV (reference sequence). CDR3 protein: CASSLRDGSSYEQYF. In DNA, the CDR3 is TGTGCCAGCAGTCTACGGGACGGGAGCTCCTACGAGCAGTACTTC.

This clone was found a few times. This sequence joins TRBV15 and TRBJ1-4; D may be TRBD1 (6 bases). The V gene lost 1 base and the J gene lost 8 bases, with 14 bases spanning the gap. There are 15 residues in the CDR3. Germline CDR1 reads LNHNV; CDR2 reads YYDKDF (reference sequence). The CDR3 reads CATSRAGQGIEKLFF. CDR3 DNA: TGTGCCACCAGCAGAGCAGGGCAGGGGATCGAAAAACTGTTTTTT.

The rearrangement links TRBV5-1 to TRBJ1-4; 11 nucleotides align to TRBD1. The CDR3 covers 15 residues. In germline, CDR1 is SGHRS, CDR2 YFSETQ. V lost 2 bases and J lost 7; bases outside the gene matches: 4. CDR3 in amino acids: CASSLAGTGGEKLFF. In DNA form, the CDR3 reads TGCGCCAGCAGCTTAGCAGGGACAGGGGGTGAAAAACTGTTTTTT.

The chain couples TRBV2 to TRBJ2-1; 7 bases map to TRBD1. This CDR3 region has 13 residues. Germline assignment: CDR1 SNHLY and CDR2 FYNNEI. The V segment lost 7 bases and the J segment 4 bases; nucleotides outside the gene matches: 4. CDR3: CASTLGQYNEQFF. CDR3 coding DNA: TGTGCCAGCACATTGGGACAGTACAATGAGCAGTTCTTC.

This clone turned up a few times. This sequence joins TRBV9 and TRBJ1-2; D not resolved. The CDR3 totals 14 residues. The V gene lost 1 base and the J gene lost 2 bases, with 9 bases spanning the gap. Germline loops: CDR1 SGDLS, CDR2 YYNGEE. This chain's CDR3 is CASSVTQQNYGYTF. The CDR3 DNA reads as TGTGCCAGCAGCGTAACTCAACAGAACTATGGCTACACCTTC.

V is TRBV7-9 and J is TRBJ2-2; 9 nucleotides align to TRBD2. V gave up 6 bases and J gave up 4 bases; unmatched junction bases: 9. Germline V lookup: CDR1 SEHNR, CDR2 FQNEAQ (reference sequence). The CDR3 runs to 16 residues. The CDR3 sequence: CASRPQGLAITGELFF. CDR3 DNA sequence: TGTGCCAGCAGACCACAGGGACTAGCCATCACCGGGGAGCTGTTTTTT. The full variable domain, completed using reference TRBV7-9 and TRBJ2-2, is DTGVSQNPRHKITKRGQNVTFRCDPISEHNRLYWYRQTLGQGPEFLTYFQNEAQLEKSRLLSDRFSAERPKGSFSTLEIQRTEQGDSAMYLCASRPQGLAITGELFFGEGSRLTVL.

This chain links TRBV7-3 with TRBJ2-3, with 10 positions matching TRBD2. V shed 7 bases and J 3 bases; nucleotides not matched to a gene: 7. The V gene's germline CDR1 is SGHTA and CDR2 FQGTGA. The CDR3 length is 15 residues. CDR3 nucleotide sequence: TGTGCCAGCAACCCTAGCGGGGGCGGGACAGATACGCAGTATTTT. It is translated as CASNPSGGGTDTQYF.

This chain joins TRBV5-1 and TRBJ2-2; D is ambiguous. Trimming removed 2 bases at V and 1 base at J, with 12 bases between. CDR3 size: 16 residues. Germline-derived CDR1 and CDR2 are SGHRS and YFSETQ. This CDR3 reads CASSLKVEQNTGELFF. The CDR3 region has the DNA TGCGCCAGCAGCTTAAAAGTTGAACAGAACACCGGGGAGCTGTTTTTT.

This chain joins TRBV29-1 and TRBJ1-1, with TRBD1 matching 9 bases. Germline V CDR1 and CDR2: SQVTM, ANQGSEA. This CDR3 has 13 residues. V lost 6 bases, J lost 1 base, and 3 bases stayed unmatched. The CDR3, as DNA: TGCAGCGTCACAGGGGGCGCGAACACTGAAGCTTTCTTT. It encodes CSVTGGANTEAFF.

The rearrangement joins TRBV7-9 to TRBJ2-5; perhaps TRBD2 as D (7 bases). V lost 2 bases and J 2 bases, leaving 15 bases between the germline ends. Germline CDR1 reads SEHNR; CDR2 reads FQNEAQ (reference sequence). The CDR3 runs to 16 residues. The CDR3 coding sequence is TGTGCCAGCAGCTTATGGCGGGGGCTAGGGCAAGAGACCCAGTACTTC. Translation gives CASSLWRGLGQETQYF.

This clone has a handful of counts. At one end the junction does not follow the germline gene, possibly because of a read error. The DNA of the CDR3 is TGTGCCAGTAAAAAGGGCACTATAGCGGGCATTTCCCCCCTTGTCTTC. This translates into CASKKGTIAGISPLVF. The chain joins TRBV19 to TRBJ2-7, with 7 bases fitting TRBD2. CDR3 length: 16 amino acids. The germline CDR1 and CDR2 sequences are LNHDA and SQIVND (reference sequence).